This T cell receptor (beta chain) emerged from a study of cytomegalovirus exposure and HLA in healthy donors. The PCR used 60 Vbeta and 13 Jbeta primers. Data came from immunoSEQ multiplex PCR; TCRdb stores just in-frame clones and leaves some out. This repertoire shows under 150,000 clones, approximately 87% found once; its top ten account for under 6.5%. The CDR3 spans 15 residues. The germline CDR1 and CDR2 sequences are LNHDA and SQIVND (reference sequence). V gave up 6 bases and J gave up 0 bases, with 12 bases separating them. General study points: Later analysis demonstrated an association between a missense DCLRE1C variant and TCR beta V- and J-gene trimming. About 87% or about 30% of the time was how often most TCR beta V segments were productive, according to an earlier analysis. An apparent linkage of common viral pathogens to several of the most significant clusters emerged in a later analysis.

Turning to this clone: Its cognate antigen is unknown.

The TCR comes from a woman aged 25 to 45 in good health and CMV-seronegative. The sequenced material came from PBMCs. The rearrangement links TRBV19 to TRBJ1-5; weak D call: TRBD1 (5 bases). The CDR3 region has the DNA TGTGCCAGTAGGGAAGGACACTATAGCAATCAGCCCCAGCATTTT. It specifies CASREGHYSNQPQHF.